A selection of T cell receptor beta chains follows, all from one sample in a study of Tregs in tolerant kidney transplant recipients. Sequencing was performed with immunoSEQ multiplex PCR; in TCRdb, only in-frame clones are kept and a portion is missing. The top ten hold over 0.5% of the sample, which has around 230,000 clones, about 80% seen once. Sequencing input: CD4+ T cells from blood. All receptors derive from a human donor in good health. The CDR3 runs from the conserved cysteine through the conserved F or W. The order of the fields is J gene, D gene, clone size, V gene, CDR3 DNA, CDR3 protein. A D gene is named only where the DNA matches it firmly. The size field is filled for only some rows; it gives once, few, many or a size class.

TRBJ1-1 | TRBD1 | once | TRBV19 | TGTGCCAGTAGTAGTCCCGGGACAGGGGGCCGGGGCACTGAAGCTTTCTTT | CASSSPGTGGRGTEAFF
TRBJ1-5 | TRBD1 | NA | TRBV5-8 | TGTGCCAGCAGCTTGGCCTGGGGGACAGGGGGCAATCAGCCCCAGCATTTT | CASSLAWGTGGNQPQHF
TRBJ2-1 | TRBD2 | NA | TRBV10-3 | TGTGCCATCAGCGGGAGAACTAGCGGGTCCTACAATGAGCAGTTCTTC | CAISGRTSGSYNEQFF
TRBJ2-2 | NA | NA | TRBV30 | TGTGCCTGGACGTGGGACTACACCGGGGAGCTGTTTTTT | CAWTWDYTGELFF
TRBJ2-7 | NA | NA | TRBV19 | TGTGCCAGTAGTAGGGACGGTGGGGGCTCCTACGAGCAGTACTTC | CASSRDGGGSYEQYF
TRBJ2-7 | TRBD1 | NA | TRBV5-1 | TGCGCCAGCAGCCCGAAGACAGGGTCCCACGAGCAGTACTTC | CASSPKTGSHEQYF
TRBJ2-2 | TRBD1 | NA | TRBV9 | TGTGCCAGCAGCGTAGCGACAGGGGGAACCGGGGAGCTGTTTTTT | CASSVATGGTGELFF
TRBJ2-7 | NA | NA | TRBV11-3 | TGTGCCAGCAGCTCCCGGGACAATCATTACTACGAGCAGTACTTC | CASSSRDNHYYEQYF
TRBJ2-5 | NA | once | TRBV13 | TGTGCCAGCAGCTTTCATGGGATTTTGGAGACCCAGTACTTC | CASSFHGILETQYF
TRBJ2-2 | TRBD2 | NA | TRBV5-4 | TGTGCCAGCAGCGTGACTTTAGCGGGAGATATTACCGGGGAGCTGTTTTTT | CASSVTLAGDITGELFF
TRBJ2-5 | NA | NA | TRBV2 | TGTGCCAGCCTTTCAAATGGGGGGAGTCAAGAGACCCAGTACTTC | CASLSNGGSQETQYF
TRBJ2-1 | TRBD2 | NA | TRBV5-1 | TGCGCCAGCAGCGTGGAGGGTGCGGGGGGCCCGGGTAATGAGCAGTTCTTC | CASSVEGAGGPGNEQFF
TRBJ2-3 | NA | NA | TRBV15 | TGTGCCACCAGCAGAGATCCCACTTTATCCTATACGCAGTATTTT | CATSRDPTLSYTQYF
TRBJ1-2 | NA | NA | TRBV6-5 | TGTGCCAGCAGTTACTCGAGGGGCAATGGCTACACCTTC | CASSYSRGNGYTF
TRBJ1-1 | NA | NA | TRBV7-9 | TGTGCCAGCAGCCTCCGGGGACAGAACACTGAAGCTTTCTTT | CASSLRGQNTEAFF
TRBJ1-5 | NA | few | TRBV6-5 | TGTGCCAGCAGTTACGCAGCGGCTCAGCCCCAGCATTTT | CASSYAAAQPQHF
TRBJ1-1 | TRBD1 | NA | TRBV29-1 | TGCAGCATATCACAGGGGGCGAACACTGAAGCTTTCTTT | CSISQGANTEAFF
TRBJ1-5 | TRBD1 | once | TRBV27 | TGTGCCAGCAAAGGGGGCTCGGGCAATCAGCCCCAGCATTTT | CASKGGSGNQPQHF
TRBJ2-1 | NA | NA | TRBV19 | TGTGCCAGTCGGAACAATGAGCAGTTCTTC | CASRNNEQFF
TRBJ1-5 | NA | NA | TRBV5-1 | TGCGCCAGCAGCTTGGCCGACGGCTACAATCAGCCCCAGCATTTT | CASSLADGYNQPQHF
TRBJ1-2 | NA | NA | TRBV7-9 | TGTGCCAGCAGCAGGGTGCCCGATGGCTACACCTTC | CASSRVPDGYTF
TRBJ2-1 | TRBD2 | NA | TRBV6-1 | TGTGCCAGCAGTGAACTGGGGACTAGCGGGAGGACGACCTACAATGAGCAGTTCTTC | CASSELGTSGRTTYNEQFF
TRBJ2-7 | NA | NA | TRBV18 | TGTGCCAGCTCACCGGGACTCAACTACGAGCAGTACTTC | CASSPGLNYEQYF
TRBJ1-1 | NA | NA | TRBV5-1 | TGCGCCAGCAGCTTGGCCGCGACAATGAACACTGAAGCTTTCTTT | CASSLAATMNTEAFF
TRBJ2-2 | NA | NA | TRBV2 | TGTGCCAGCAGTGAAGCGAGGGCGGCGAGGGAGCTGTTTTTT | CASSEARAARELFF
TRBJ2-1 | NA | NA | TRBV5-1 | TGCGCCAGCAGCTTGGCCATAGGGGGATTGGCCTACAATGAGCAGTTCTTC | CASSLAIGGLAYNEQFF
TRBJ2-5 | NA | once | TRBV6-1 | TGTGCCAGCAGTGAAGCGCGGCCCGGGACCCCCAAAGAGACCCAGTACTTC | CASSEARPGTPKETQYF
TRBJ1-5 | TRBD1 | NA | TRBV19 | TGTGCCAGTAGTATGGACAGGAATCAGCCCCAGCATTTT | CASSMDRNQPQHF
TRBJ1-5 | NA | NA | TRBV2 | TGTGCCAGCATTGGCAGGGCCCACGATCAGCCCCAGCATTTT | CASIGRAHDQPQHF
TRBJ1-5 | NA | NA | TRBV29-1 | TGCAGCGTTAAACAGGACAGCAATCAGCCCCAGCATTTT | CSVKQDSNQPQHF
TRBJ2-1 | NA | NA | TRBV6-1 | TGTGCCAGCAGTGAGGGTTGGGAGCAGTTCTTC | CASSEGWEQFF
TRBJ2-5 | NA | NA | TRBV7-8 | TGTGCCAGCAGCTTATCAGGTGGCGTCCAAGAGACCCAGTACTTC | CASSLSGGVQETQYF
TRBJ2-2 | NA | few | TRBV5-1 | TGCGCCAGCAGCTCCCCAGGGTCCCAACCCGGGGAGCTGTTTTTT | CASSSPGSQPGELFF
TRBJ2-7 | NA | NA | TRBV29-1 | TGCAGCGTCCGTTGGGGTTCCTACGAGCAGTACTTC | CSVRWGSYEQYF
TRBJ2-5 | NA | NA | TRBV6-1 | TGTGCCATAACCCGGGGGTTCCAAGAGACCCAGTACTTC | CAITRGFQETQYF
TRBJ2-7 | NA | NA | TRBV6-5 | TGTGCCAGCAGGATTGGGACGTACAACTCCTACGAGCAGTACTTC | CASRIGTYNSYEQYF
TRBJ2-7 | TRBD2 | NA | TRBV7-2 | TGTGCCAGCGGACTTCGGACTAGCGGCACCTACGAGCAGTACTTC | CASGLRTSGTYEQYF
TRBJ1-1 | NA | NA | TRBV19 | TGTGCCAGCATAAAGGAAAGAGGAATACGGGCTTTCTTT | CASIKERGIRAFF
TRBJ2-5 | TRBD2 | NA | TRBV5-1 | TGCGCCAGCAGTTCCGGGGTAGCGGGAGTCCCGAGGGGAGAGACCCAGTACTTC | CASSSGVAGVPRGETQYF
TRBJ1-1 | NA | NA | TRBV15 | TGTGCCACCAGCAGGAGGAACACTGAAGCTTTCTTT | CATSRRNTEAFF
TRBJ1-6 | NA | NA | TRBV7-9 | TGTGCCAGCAGCTTTTTCCAGGGTAATTCACCCCTCCACTTT | CASSFFQGNSPLHF